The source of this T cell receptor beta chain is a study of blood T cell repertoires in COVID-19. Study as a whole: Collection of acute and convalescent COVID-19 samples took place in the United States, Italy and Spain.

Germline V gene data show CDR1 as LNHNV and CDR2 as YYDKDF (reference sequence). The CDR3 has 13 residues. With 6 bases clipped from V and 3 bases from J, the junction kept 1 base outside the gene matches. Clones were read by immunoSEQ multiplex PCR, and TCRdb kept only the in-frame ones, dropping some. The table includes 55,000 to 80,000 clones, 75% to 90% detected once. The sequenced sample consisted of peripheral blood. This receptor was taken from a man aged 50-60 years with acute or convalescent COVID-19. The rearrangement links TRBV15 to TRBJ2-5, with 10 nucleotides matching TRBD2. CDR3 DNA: TGTGCCACCAGAACTAGCGGGGAAGAGACCCAGTACTTC. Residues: CATRTSGEETQYF.